A selection of T cell receptor beta chains follows, all from one sample in a study of identical twins. TCRdb processed the 5' RACE reads anew with MiXCR; each CDR3 protein has one entry. The table shows some 730,000 distinct CDR3 sequences, with 15% to 20% occurring only once. The same sample was also studied in work on T cells expressing NK-cell markers.

The sequencing input was PBMCs. The source is a woman between 18 and 30 years old in good health. CDR3s leave out the opening cysteine and the closing phenylalanine or tryptophan.

TRBV7-6	ASSSPLRDPGNTIY
TRBV20-1	SARGGGYYNEQF
TRBV4-3	ASSQDSGALNQPQH
TRBV20-1	SANSLAGGPNEQF
TRBV5-6	ASSLIDRTDQPQH
TRBV5-1	ASSKRGTGINNEQF
TRBV12-3/TRBV12-4	ASRPRAAGTTDTQY
TRBV11-2	AYGTGSYNEQF
TRBV13	ASSPETRPYNEQF
TRBV5-5	ASSLDSRGPTDTQY
TRBV24-1	ATSDSKFGGYEQF
TRBV7-2	ASSTRHSEAF
TRBV7-7	ASSLGGGETDTQY
TRBV2	ASSELVGAADTQY
TRBV13	ASSLVAYGRGLGFRDTQY
TRBV6-2/TRBV6-3	ASSYATWRGGRNEQF
TRBV6-1	ASGQGRSQPQH
TRBV6-1	ASTTWATYEQY
TRBV20-1	SARDWQGSGNTIY
TRBV20-1	SALHRSNNYGYT
TRBV12-3/TRBV12-4	ASSPDRGRGGYT
TRBV5-1	ASSFGQPNSYEQY
TRBV7-8	ASSYRRDVGTQY
TRBV20-1	SARDRKKNQETQY
TRBV5-5	ASSAAAKDNEQF
TRBV30	AWSGLLSNQPQH
TRBV7-9	ASSHNHEQF
TRBV3-1	ASSHHSGGDYEQY
TRBV10-3	AISEGQVRATSGETQY
TRBV5-5	ASSPAGGPPREQF
TRBV20-1	SAYSQGGSYEQY
TRBV12-3/TRBV12-4	ASSRRDHTDTQY
TRBV20-1	SASRQFNEQF
TRBV7-9	ASSADRVRRNEQY
TRBV6-6	ASSSGLAVY
TRBV20-1	SAGGATPGTGELF
TRBV5-6	ASSPSWGTYGYT
TRBV7-2	ASSLRGGETYEQY
TRBV6-1	ASSEGDGDIQY
TRBV2	ASSADRGRNEQF
TRBV20-1	SAKGSLDQPQH
TRBV5-1	ASSLLEGIYEQY
TRBV5-1	ASSLAGQGVGLAF
TRBV7-8	ASSPRLGGPYEQY
TRBV27	ASSLSYRGEAF
TRBV20-1	SAPGVGVGNIQY
TRBV7-6	ASSLTGTGGLY